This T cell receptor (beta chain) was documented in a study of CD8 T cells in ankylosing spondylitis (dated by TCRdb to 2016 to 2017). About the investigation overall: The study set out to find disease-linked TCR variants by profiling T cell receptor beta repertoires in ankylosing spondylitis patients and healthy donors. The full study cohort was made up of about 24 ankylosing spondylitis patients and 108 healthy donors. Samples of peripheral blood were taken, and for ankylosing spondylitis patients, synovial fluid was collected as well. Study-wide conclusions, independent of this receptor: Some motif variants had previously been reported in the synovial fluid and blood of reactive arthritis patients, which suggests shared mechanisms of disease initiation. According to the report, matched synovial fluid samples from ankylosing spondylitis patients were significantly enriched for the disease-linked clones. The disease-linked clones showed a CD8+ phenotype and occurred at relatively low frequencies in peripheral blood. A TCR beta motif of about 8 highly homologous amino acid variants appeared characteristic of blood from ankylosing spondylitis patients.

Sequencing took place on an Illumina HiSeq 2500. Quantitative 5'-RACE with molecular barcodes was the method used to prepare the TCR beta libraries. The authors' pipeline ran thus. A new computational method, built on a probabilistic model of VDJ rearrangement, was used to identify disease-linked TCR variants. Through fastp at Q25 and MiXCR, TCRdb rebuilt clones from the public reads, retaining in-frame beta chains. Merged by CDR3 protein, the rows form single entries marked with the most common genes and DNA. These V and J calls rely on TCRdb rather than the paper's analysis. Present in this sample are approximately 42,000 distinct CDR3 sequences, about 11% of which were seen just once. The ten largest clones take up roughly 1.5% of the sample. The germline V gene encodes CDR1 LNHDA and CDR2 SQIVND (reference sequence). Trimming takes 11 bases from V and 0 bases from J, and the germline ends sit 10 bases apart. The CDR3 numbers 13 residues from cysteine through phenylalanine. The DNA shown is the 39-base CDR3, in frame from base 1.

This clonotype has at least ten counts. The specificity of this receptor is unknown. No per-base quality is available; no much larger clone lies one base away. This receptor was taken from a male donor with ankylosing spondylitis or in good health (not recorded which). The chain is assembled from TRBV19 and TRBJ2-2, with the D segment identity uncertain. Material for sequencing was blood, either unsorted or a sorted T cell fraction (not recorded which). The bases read TGTGCCTTAAGAGATACGAACACCGGGGAGCTGTTTTTT. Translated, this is CALRDTNTGELFF.